This record looks at one T cell receptor beta chain sequence and its context. Its antigen specificity is not known. The input lacks base qualities; no much larger clone sits a single base away. The CDR3 measures 17 amino acids from cysteine to phenylalanine. The only DNA kept is the CDR3, 51 bases in frame from the first base. Relative to germline, V is missing 5 bases and J is missing 5 bases, with 9 bases of the junction outside any gene match. Sequences LNHDA (CDR1) and SQIVND (CDR2) are obtained from the germline V gene (reference sequence). The sample belongs to a study of cytomegalovirus exposure and HLA in healthy donors (dated by TCRdb to 2016 to 2017). About the full investigation: According to a later analysis, one platform produced both the roughly 110 validation repertoires and the 666 repertoires of the first cohort. The study aimed to test whether cataloging public T cell receptors could reveal signatures of past pathogen exposure. A separate validation cohort of 100 to 150 different subjects was used in addition to the roughly 720-subject first cohort. The study combined high-throughput TCR immunosequencing, statistical association of individual TCRs with disease status, and machine learning to predict cytomegalovirus infection status.

Libraries were constructed by the immunoSEQ multiplex PCR assay. On the study's bioinformatics: A statistical classification framework was built to diagnose cytomegalovirus status from the catalog of TCR beta chain sequences. Entries here come from immuneACCESS through TCRdb and include only in-frame sequences with V and J called. Some clones fail to appear in such tables; in the studies checked, an unresolved V gene covers under half of the shortfall, and the cause of the remainder is unknown. Clone size and the V and J calls come from that table; the DNA yielded D and trimming. The sample data list 150,000 to 200,000 clones, and 70% to 90% of these were observed just once. The ten largest clones represent 2% to 2.5% of the sample. Points the paper makes about the study in general: A few of the identified cytomegalovirus-associated TCR beta chains were confirmed in vitro to be specific for cytomegalovirus antigens. A total of about 180 TCR beta chains were listed by the study as associated with cytomegalovirus. In a later analysis, TCRs clustered in the first cohort were found to also tend to co-occur in the roughly 110 validation repertoires, with 90% to 95% of cluster scores above 0. The classifier was reported to diagnose cytomegalovirus status with high specificity and sensitivity in both the original cohort and the validation cohort. All 120 or so repertoires were used to score co-occurrence in the validation cohort in a later analysis, because that analysis had no HLA typing for the cohort. Most TCR sequences were seen in very few donors, while some public TCRs were found in many individuals. The authors suggested that the approach could potentially be extended to other disease states and immunological phenotypes.

Donors formed part of the validation cohort, which comprised 120 or so subjects and was distinct from the first cohort of under 800 subjects. Recombination joined TRBV19 with TRBJ2-1, with 13 bases in between that match TRBD2. This receptor was obtained from a woman under 30 in good health and CMV-seronegative. The sequenced material came from PBMCs. The CDR3 in this case is CASSSPGLAGWDNEQFF. The nucleotide sequence reads TGTGCCAGTAGTTCTCCGGGACTAGCGGGGTGGGACAATGAGCAGTTCTTC. Joined to the reference TRBV19 and TRBJ2-1 proteins, this CDR3 gives the full variable domain: DGGITQSPKYLFRKEGQNVTLSCEQNLNHDAMYWYRQDPGQGLRLIYYSQIVNDFQKGDIAEGYSVSREKKESFPLTVTSAQKNPTAFYLCASSSPGLAGWDNEQFFGPGTRLTVL.